This TCR beta chain was sequenced for a study of human T cells and chemical hapten exposure. The germline gives CDR1 SSHAT, CDR2 FNYEAQ (reference sequence). Trimming removed 5 bases at V and 5 bases at J, with 6 bases between. This CDR3 is 11 amino acids long. As to time point: patch test 2, 6 weeks after DPC sensitization. Treatment in this sample: therapeutic diphenylcyclopropenone sensitization with weekly scalp DPC. This clonotype was recorded many times. TCRdb reanalysed the RACE reads using MiXCR and keeps one entry per CDR3 protein. The sample shows around 67,000 distinct CDR3 sequences, 8.5% of them seen only once.

This sample comprised whole blood, obtained in connection with sensitization to the hapten diphenylcyclopropenone (DPC). This TCR came from a woman aged 50 to 60 with alopecia areata. Some clones in this sample may be carry-over from other donors' samples. The rearrangement links TRBV7-7 to TRBJ2-5; D possibly corresponds to TRBD2 (5 bases). The CDR3: CASSPGETQYF. As DNA, the CDR3 is TGTGCCAGCAGCCCGGGGGAGACCCAGTACTTC.